In its sample, the clone carrying this TCR beta chain was seen once. This sample was taken from a study of blood T cell repertoires in COVID-19. On the study more broadly: In each case, the material was cDNA or gDNA derived from T cells, B-cell-depleted T cells, or PBMCs.

In the original analysis: Reference gene primer amplification gave estimated nucleated cell counts. Clones were read by immunoSEQ multiplex PCR, and TCRdb kept only the in-frame ones, dropping some. V and J calls and clone size come straight from that table; D and trimming were deduced from the DNA. The table shows 240,000 or so clones, with roughly 80% occurring only once. Sequenced input: peripheral blood. The origin of this receptor is a woman older than 75 with acute or convalescent COVID-19.

The CDR3: CASSYDIGGFEAFF. The DNA for the CDR3 is TGTGCCAGCAGTTACGATATAGGCGGATTTGAAGCTTTCTTT. V and J are TRBV6-6 and TRBJ1-1; D ambiguous. Germline V CDR1 and CDR2: MNHNY, SVGAGI (reference sequence). The CDR3 is 14 residues long. V was shortened by 2 bases and J by 7 bases, with 14 bases between the two germline ends.